The rows below give T cell receptor beta chains drawn from one sample of a study of T cell changes during pregnancy in multiple sclerosis. Libraries were prepared by immunoSEQ multiplex PCR; TCRdb keeps only in-frame clonotypes and omits some of them. The data show about 56,000 clones, with 90% seen just once and 2% to 2.5% held by the top ten. Material: peripheral blood, obtained in the first trimester of pregnancy. All receptors derive from a female donor in good health, enrolled as a control in a pregnancy study. Each CDR3 is given with its conserved first and last residue. The D gene is left open where the match is weak. Clone size is given for some rows only: seen once, a few or many times, or a class if the clone is expanded.

V gene,clone size,D gene,J gene,CDR3 DNA,CDR3 protein
TRBV13,.,TRBD1,TRBJ1-1,TGTGCCAGCAGCTCAGACCCCCTCGGTACAGGGGACACTGAAGCTTTCTTT,CASSSDPLGTGDTEAFF
TRBV4-1,.,TRBD1,TRBJ2-7,TGCGCCAGCAGCCAAGATGGGGACAGGTCCTACGAGCAGTACTTC,CASSQDGDRSYEQYF
TRBV5-4,.,TRBD1,TRBJ2-7,TGTGCCAGCAGCCTAGGACAGGCCTCCTACGAGCAGTACTTC,CASSLGQASYEQYF
TRBV6-5,.,.,TRBJ2-7,TGTGCCAGCAGTCTCGATGGGGCTTACGAGCAGTACTTC,CASSLDGAYEQYF
TRBV5-1,.,TRBD2,TRBJ2-5,TGCGCCAGCAGCTTGGGACTAGCGGGGGGGCAAGAGACCCAGTACTTC,CASSLGLAGGQETQYF
TRBV7-8,.,TRBD2,TRBJ2-2,TGTGCCAGCAGCTTAGCGACGCGGGGGGGTACCGGGGAGCTGTTTTTT,CASSLATRGGTGELFF
TRBV25-1,.,.,TRBJ2-3,TGTGCCAGCAGTGAATTTGGAGGGTACGGTCATACGCAGTATTTT,CASSEFGGYGHTQYF
TRBV7-2,.,TRBD2,TRBJ2-1,TGTGCCAGCAGCTTAGCGAATGGGTTTAGCGGGGGGCCTCTAGATGAGCAGTTCTTC,CASSLANGFSGGPLDEQFF
TRBV4-1,.,TRBD2,TRBJ2-3,TGCGCCAGCAGCCTGAGGGCTAGCGGGAGCACAGATACGCAGTATTTT,CASSLRASGSTDTQYF
TRBV2,.,.,TRBJ1-1,TGTGCCAGCAGTGGCAGGCTGAACACTGAAGCTTTCTTT,CASSGRLNTEAFF
TRBV30,.,.,TRBJ2-2,TGTGCCTGGAGTGTAGGAGGAACCGGGGAGCTGTTTTTT,CAWSVGGTGELFF
TRBV7-6,.,.,TRBJ1-3,TGTGCCAGCAGCTTAGGCTCAGGCTCTGGAAACACCATATATTTT,CASSLGSGSGNTIYF
TRBV29-1,.,TRBD1,TRBJ2-2,TGCAGCGTTGAAGGGACAGGGAGTGAGGGGGAGCTGTTTTTT,CSVEGTGSEGELFF
TRBV19,.,.,TRBJ1-1,TGTGCCAGTAGTCTCGGGAACACTGAAGCTTTCTTT,CASSLGNTEAFF
TRBV19,once,.,TRBJ2-3,TGTGCCAGCGGAACAAGACAGGATACGCAGTATTTT,CASGTRQDTQYF
TRBV5-1,.,TRBD2,TRBJ2-1,TGCGCCAGCAGCTATGGGACTAGCGGGGGGTACAATGAGCAGTTCTTC,CASSYGTSGGYNEQFF
TRBV6-5,.,TRBD1,TRBJ2-3,TGTGCCAGCAGCCGGACAGGGGAATTGGGAGATACGCAGTATTTT,CASSRTGELGDTQYF
TRBV5-4,.,.,TRBJ2-3,TGTGCCAGCAGCCCTGTTCTTGCGGATACGCAGTATTTT,CASSPVLADTQYF
TRBV5-1,.,TRBD2,TRBJ2-2,TGCGCCAGCAGCTTGAACGTAGCGGGAGGCAACGGGGAGCTGTTTTTT,CASSLNVAGGNGELFF
TRBV6-6,.,TRBD2,TRBJ2-2,TGTGCCAGCAGTCGGGGACTAGCGGGAGGGCCCGGGGAGCTGTTTTTT,CASSRGLAGGPGELFF
TRBV7-9,.,TRBD1,TRBJ1-1,TGTGCCAGCAGCTTAGGGGACAGCTTTATGAACACTGAAGCTTTCTTT,CASSLGDSFMNTEAFF
TRBV6-5,.,.,TRBJ2-6,TGTGCCAGCAGTTACGCCTTTGGCAATGGGGCCAACGTCCTGACTTTC,CASSYAFGNGANVLTF
TRBV19,.,TRBD2,TRBJ2-1,TGTGCCAGTAGCCTAGCGGGCTCCTACAATGAGCAGTTCTTC,CASSLAGSYNEQFF
TRBV29-1,.,TRBD1,TRBJ2-7,TGCAGCGTTGAATCTGAGACAGGGTTCGGCGAGCAGTACTTC,CSVESETGFGEQYF
TRBV20-1,.,.,TRBJ2-1,TGCAGTGCTCCTAGGGGTGAGCAGTTCTTC,CSAPRGEQFF
TRBV28,.,.,TRBJ1-1,TGTGCCAGCAGTGTTCCAGGGACATTCGGCACTGAAGCTTTCTTT,CASSVPGTFGTEAFF
TRBV7-9,.,.,TRBJ2-2,TGTGCCAGCAGCTTAGCAGAGGACGGGGAGCTGTTTTTT,CASSLAEDGELFF